The present T cell receptor (beta chain) was sequenced within a study of T cell changes during pregnancy in multiple sclerosis. Some clones are missing from TCRdb's copy, which holds only in-frame ones; the method was immunoSEQ multiplex PCR. The sample includes 70,000 or so clones, 91% seen only once; the top ten take 0.6% to 0.8%. Germline-derived CDR1 and CDR2 are MNHNS and SASEGT. There are 12 residues in the CDR3. V shed 2 bases and J shed 9 bases, with 5 bases lying between them. This clonotype was sampled from a female donor in good health, enrolled as a control in a pregnancy study. The rearrangement uses TRBV6-1 and TRBJ1-6, with D uncertain. The sequencing here drew on peripheral blood, taken in the third trimester of pregnancy. The CDR3 region is CASSELGSPLHF. In DNA, the CDR3 is TGTGCCAGCAGTGAACTCGGTTCACCCCTCCACTTT.